This T cell receptor beta chain was identified in a study of cytomegalovirus exposure and HLA in healthy donors. General study points: Certain indistinguishable V segments, among them TRBV6-2 and TRBV6-3, were excluded. Later analysis reportedly placed an Asian-associated ancestry cluster below the roughly 670-donor mean in N-insertions.

Germline V gene lookup returns CDR1 SGHRS and CDR2 YFSETQ. This CDR3 region has 15 residues. Trimming took off 4 bases at V and 0 bases at J, with 10 bases between the two ends. Comments on this clone: Its target is unknown.

Primers: 60 Vbeta forward and 13 Jbeta reverse. Libraries were prepared by immunoSEQ multiplex PCR; TCRdb keeps only in-frame clonotypes and omits some of them. Recorded for this sample: approximately 51,000 clones. This TCR was recovered from a man in his forties or fifties in good health and CMV-seropositive. The rearrangement links TRBV5-1 to TRBJ1-4; D call uncertain. Sequencing used PBMCs. The DNA for the CDR3 is TGCGCCAGCAGCCCCGGGTCTGCAACTAATGAAAAACTGTTTTTT. It encodes CASSPGSATNEKLFF.